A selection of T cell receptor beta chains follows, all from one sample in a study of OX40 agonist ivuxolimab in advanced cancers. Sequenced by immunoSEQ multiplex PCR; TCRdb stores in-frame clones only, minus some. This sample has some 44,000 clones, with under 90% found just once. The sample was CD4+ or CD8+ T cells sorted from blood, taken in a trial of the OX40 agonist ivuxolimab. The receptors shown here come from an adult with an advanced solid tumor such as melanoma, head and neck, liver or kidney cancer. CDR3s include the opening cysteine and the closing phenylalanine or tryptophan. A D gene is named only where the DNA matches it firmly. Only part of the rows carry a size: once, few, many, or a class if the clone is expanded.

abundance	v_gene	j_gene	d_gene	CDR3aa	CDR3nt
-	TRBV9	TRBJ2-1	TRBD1	CASSGQGNEQFF	TGTGCCAGCAGCGGACAGGGAAATGAGCAGTTCTTC
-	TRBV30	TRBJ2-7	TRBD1	CAWSRTGGGEQYF	TGTGCCTGGAGTAGGACAGGGGGCGGCGAGCAGTACTTC
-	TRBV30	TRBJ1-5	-	CAWSNTDNQPQHF	TGTGCCTGGAGTAATACAGACAATCAGCCCCAGCATTTT
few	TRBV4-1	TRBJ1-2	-	CASSRGYGYTF	TGCGCCAGCAGCAGAGGCTATGGCTACACCTTC
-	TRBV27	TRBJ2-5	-	CASSLSVQELQETQYF	TGTGCCAGCAGTTTAAGCGTACAGGAGCTACAAGAGACCCAGTACTTC
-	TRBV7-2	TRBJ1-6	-	CASSLDGVGYSPLHF	TGTGCCAGCAGCTTAGATGGGGTGGGATATTCACCCCTCCACTTT
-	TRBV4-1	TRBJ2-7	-	CASSPSNAYEQYF	TGCGCCAGCAGCCCTAGCAACGCCTACGAGCAGTACTTC
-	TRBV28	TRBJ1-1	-	CASSLANQGAFF	TGTGCCAGCAGTTTGGCAAATCAGGGAGCTTTCTTT
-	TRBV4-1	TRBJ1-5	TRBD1	CASSQEFGQGYSNQPQHF	TGCGCCAGCAGCCAAGAATTCGGACAGGGCTATAGCAATCAGCCCCAGCATTTT
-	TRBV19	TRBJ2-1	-	CASSPALSTYNEQFF	TGTGCCAGTAGCCCTGCGTTATCAACCTACAATGAGCAGTTCTTC
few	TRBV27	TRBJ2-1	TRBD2	CASSLSTSSNEQFF	TGTGCCAGCAGTTTATCGACTAGCTCCAATGAGCAGTTCTTC
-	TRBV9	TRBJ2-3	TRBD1	CASSSQGDRTDTQYF	TGTGCCAGCAGCTCCCAGGGGGACAGGACCGATACGCAGTATTTT
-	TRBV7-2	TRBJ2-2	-	CASSSPGHRGSGELFF	TGTGCCAGCAGTTCACCGGGTCACAGAGGCTCCGGGGAGCTGTTTTTT
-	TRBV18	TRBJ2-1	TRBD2	CASSPPSIGRGEDNEQFF	TGTGCCAGCTCACCACCGTCTATTGGGCGGGGGGAGGACAATGAGCAGTTCTTC
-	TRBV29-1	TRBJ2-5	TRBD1	CSVAPTGAEETQYF	TGCAGCGTTGCCCCGACAGGGGCGGAAGAGACCCAGTACTTC
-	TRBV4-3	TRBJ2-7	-	CASSQGVTYSYEQYF	TGCGCCAGCAGCCAGGGGGTAACATACTCCTACGAGCAGTACTTC
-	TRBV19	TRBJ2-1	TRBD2	CASSIASGGYNEQFF	TGTGCCAGTAGTATCGCTAGCGGGGGCTACAATGAGCAGTTCTTC
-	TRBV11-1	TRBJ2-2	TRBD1	CASSKDRVATGELFF	TGTGCCAGCAGTAAGGACAGGGTTGCCACCGGGGAGCTGTTTTTT
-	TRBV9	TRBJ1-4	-	CASSVGQATNEKLFF	TGTGCCAGCAGCGTAGGCCAGGCAACTAATGAAAAACTGTTTTTT
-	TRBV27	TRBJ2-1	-	CASTLGRGARDEQFF	TGTGCCAGTACCCTAGGCAGGGGCGCACGGGATGAGCAGTTCTTC
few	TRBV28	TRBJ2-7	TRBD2	CASRPRTSGSSHEQYF	TGTGCCAGCAGACCCCGGACTAGCGGGAGTTCGCACGAGCAGTACTTC
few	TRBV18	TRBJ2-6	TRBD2	CASSPVAGESSGANVLTF	TGTGCCAGCTCACCTGTAGCGGGGGAAAGCTCTGGGGCCAACGTCCTGACTTTC